This entry concerns a single T cell receptor (beta chain). Clones were read by immunoSEQ multiplex PCR, and TCRdb kept only the in-frame ones, dropping some. The repertoire includes about 110,000 clones, approximately 90% of them detected once, and about 3% sits in the top ten. The data were taken from a study of blood T cell repertoires in COVID-19. CDR3 length equals 15 residues. V lost 5 bases to trimming and J lost 1 base, with 16 bases between them. What was sequenced was peripheral blood. This sequence joins TRBV5-3 and TRBJ2-7; tentatively, D is TRBD1 (6 bases). TRBV5-3 qualifies as an ORF whose function is uncertain. This receptor was obtained from a woman aged 45-60 years with acute or convalescent COVID-19. The DNA of the CDR3 is TGTGCCAGAAGTATCGACAGGAAAGCTTCCTACGAGCAGTACTTC. Protein sequence: CARSIDRKASYEQYF.